The next 4 T cell receptor beta chains were all read from a single sample in a study of CD8+ T cells in alopecia areata (dated by TCRdb to 2016 to 2018). Preparation of the library involved the immunoSEQ multiplex PCR assay. For TCR sequencing, RNA was extracted from every sample and reverse transcribed into cDNA to serve as template. The clones in this table, taken by TCRdb from immuneACCESS, are in-frame only. Not every clone is retained; where verified, under half of the shortfall comes from an unresolved V gene, and the cause of the rest is unknown. Across this sample there are roughly 120,000 clones, with 45% to 65% seen only once. The ten largest make up under 3.5% of the sample. The time point label, as the study defines it: about 25 weeks on oral tofacitinib. This specimen's treatment or condition label, interpreted: oral pan-JAK inhibitor, 5-10 mg twice daily. The sequences come from CD4+ T cells sorted from blood, collected at week 24, from a patient treated with tofacitinib. The receptor set was obtained from a human donor with alopecia areata.

The chain joins TRBV7-2 to TRBJ1-2, with 7 bases aligning to TRBD1. Germline trimming cut 4 bases from V and 7 bases from J; bases unmatched to any gene: 3. CDR1 is SGHTA, CDR2 FQGNSA, per germline. The CDR3 spans 12 residues. In nucleotides, the CDR3 is TGTGCCAGCAGCTGGGACAGTAGTGGCTACACCTTC. This gives the protein CASSWDSSGYTF. Variable domain in full (rest from reference TRBV7-2 and TRBJ1-2): GAGVSQSPSNKVTEKGKDVELRCDPISGHTALYWYRQSLGQGLEFLIYFQGNSAPDKSGLPSDRFSAERTGGSVSTLTIQRTQQEDSAVYLCASSWDSSGYTFGSGTRLTVV.

The rearrangement uses TRBV5-4 and TRBJ1-4, with a tentative D call TRBD1 (6 bases). Germline V gene sequence: CDR1 SGHNT, CDR2 YYREEE (reference sequence). The CDR3 loop spans 14 amino acids. Trimming took off 0 bases at V and 7 bases at J, with 10 bases between the two ends. The CDR3 loop is CASSLAGVSEKLFF. For the CDR3, the DNA is TGTGCCAGCAGCTTGGCAGGGGTCAGTGAAAAACTGTTTTTT.

In its sample, this clone was seen a few times. The chain couples TRBV5-1 to TRBJ2-5, with TRBD1 matching 11 bases. The CDR3 covers 16 residues. Germline values: CDR1 SGHRS, CDR2 YFSETQ. Unmatched junction bases numbered 6, after V lost 0 bases and J lost 5 bases. CDR3 residues: CASSLGTGGRLETQYF. DNA of the CDR3: TGCGCCAGCAGCTTGGGGACAGGGGGCCGACTGGAGACCCAGTACTTC.

This chain joins TRBV6-5 and TRBJ2-7; the D gene could be TRBD1 or TRBD2 (6 bases each). The germline gives CDR1 MNHEY, CDR2 SVGAGI. The CDR3 spans 15 residues. Trimming stripped 2 bases from V and 3 bases from J, with 14 bases between. CDR3 residues: CASSYLVGGSYEQYF. The CDR3 bases are TGTGCCAGCAGTTACCTAGTAGGGGGGAGCTACGAGCAGTACTTC.